This T cell receptor beta chain appears in the sequencing data of a study of T-cell reconstitution after alpha-beta-depleted transplantation in children. Study-level results: Surviving recipient cells, namely T cells and thymic progenitors, were the source of high day-60 TCRbeta diversity in some patients. T-cell counts and diversity at one year post-transplant came mainly from newly produced T cells. Alpha-beta T cells present about two months after transplant were reported to originate from several hundred expanded graft clones.

As to this clonotype: Antigen: not known.

Germline-derived CDR1 and CDR2 are SQVTM and ANQGSEA. The ends were cut back, 4 bases at V and 2 bases at J, with 9 bases in the middle. The CDR3 is 12 residues long. Using unique molecular identifiers, the investigators prepared the TCRbeta library. TCRdb reanalysed the PCR reads using MiXCR and keeps one entry per CDR3 protein. The sample records some 600,000 distinct CDR3 sequences, approximately 12% being singletons. The material sequenced was PBMCs, mostly from graft donor cells, taken 360 days after TCRalphabeta/CD19-depleted stem cell transplant. V is TRBV29-1 and J is TRBJ2-7, with D uncertain. This clonotype originated in a male patient younger than 18 who had a stem cell transplant for acute myeloid leukemia, so the T cells may come from the graft donor. The CDR3 loop is CSVGYITYEQYF. The CDR3 DNA follows: TGCAGCGTTGGCTACATCACCTACGAGCAGTACTTC.